This T cell receptor (beta chain) was captured in a study of T cell repertoires in cytomegalovirus infection. The germline gives CDR1 KGHDR, CDR2 SFDVKD. This CDR3 has 13 amino acids. The trim removed 3 bases at V and 9 bases at J, leaving 3 bases unmatched. Findings and caveats of the study: CMV carriers with the relevant HLA were identified by cumulative public TCR beta family frequency.

TCRdb analysed the reads with MiXCR anew, one entry per CDR3 protein. The data show 560,000 or so distinct CDR3 sequences, 15% to 20% seen once. The count of this clonotype is one. Its specificity is not known. The origin of this receptor is a human donor in good health (CMV status not recorded). Some clones in this sample may be carry-over from other donors' samples. The sequenced material came from CD8+ T cells from PBMCs. The chain is built from TRBV24-1 and TRBJ2-1, with 8 nucleotides matching TRBD2. The CDR3 sequence: CATSDRREAEQFF. The CDR3 DNA reads as TGTGCCACCAGTGATAGGCGGGAGGCTGAGCAGTTCTTC.